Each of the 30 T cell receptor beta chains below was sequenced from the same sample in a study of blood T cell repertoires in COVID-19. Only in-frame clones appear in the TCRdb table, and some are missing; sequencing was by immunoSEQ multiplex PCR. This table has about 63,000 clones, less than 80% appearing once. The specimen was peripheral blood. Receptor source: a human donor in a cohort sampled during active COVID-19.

DNA for the CDR3: TGTGCCAGCAGCTTACCCCGCTCCTACACAGATACGCAGTATTTT. It is translated as CASSLPRSYTDTQYF. V gene TRBV7-2 combines with J gene TRBJ2-3, with D unresolved. The V end lost 2 bases, the J end lost 2 bases, and 11 bases lay between the germline ends. Per the germline V gene, CDR1 is SGHTA and CDR2 is FQGNSA. The CDR3 runs to 15 residues.

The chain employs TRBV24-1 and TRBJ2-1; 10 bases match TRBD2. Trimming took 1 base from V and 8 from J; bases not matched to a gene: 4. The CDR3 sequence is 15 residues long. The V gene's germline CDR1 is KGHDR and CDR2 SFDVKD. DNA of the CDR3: TGTGCCACCAGTGATTTCTTAGCGGGGGGCCATGAGCAGTTCTTC. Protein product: CATSDFLAGGHEQFF.

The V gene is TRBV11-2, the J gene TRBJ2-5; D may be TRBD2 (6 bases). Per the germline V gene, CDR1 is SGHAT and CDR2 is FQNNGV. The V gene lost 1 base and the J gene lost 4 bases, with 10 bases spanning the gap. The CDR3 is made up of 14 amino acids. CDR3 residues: CASSLGEAGETQYF. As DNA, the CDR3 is TGTGCCAGCAGCTTAGGGGAAGCGGGAGAGACCCAGTACTTC.

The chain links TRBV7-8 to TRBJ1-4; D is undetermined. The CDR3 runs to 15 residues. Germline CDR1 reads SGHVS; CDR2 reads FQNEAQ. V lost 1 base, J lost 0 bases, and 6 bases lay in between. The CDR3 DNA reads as TGTGCCAGCAGCTTAGGACTTTCAACTAATGAAAAACTGTTTTTT. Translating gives CASSLGLSTNEKLFF. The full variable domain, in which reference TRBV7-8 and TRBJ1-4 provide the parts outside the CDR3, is GAGVSQSPRYKVAKRGQDVALRCDPISGHVSLFWYQQALGQGPEFLTYFQNEAQLDKSGLPSDRFFAERPEGSVSTLKIQRTQQEDSAVYLCASSLGLSTNEKLFFGSGTQLSVL.

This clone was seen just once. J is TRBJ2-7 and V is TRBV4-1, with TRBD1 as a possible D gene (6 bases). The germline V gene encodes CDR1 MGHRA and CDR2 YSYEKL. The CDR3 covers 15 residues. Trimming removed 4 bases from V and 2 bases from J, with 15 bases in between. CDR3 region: CASSPTGSFPYEQYF. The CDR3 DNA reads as TGCGCCAGCAGCCCTACAGGGTCCTTTCCCTACGAGCAGTACTTC.

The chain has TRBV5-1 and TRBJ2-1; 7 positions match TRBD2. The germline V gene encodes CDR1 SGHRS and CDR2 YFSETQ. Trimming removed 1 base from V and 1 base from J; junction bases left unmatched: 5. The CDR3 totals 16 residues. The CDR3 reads CASSLLAVTSYNEQFF. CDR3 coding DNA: TGCGCCAGCAGCTTGCTAGCGGTCACTTCCTACAATGAGCAGTTCTTC.

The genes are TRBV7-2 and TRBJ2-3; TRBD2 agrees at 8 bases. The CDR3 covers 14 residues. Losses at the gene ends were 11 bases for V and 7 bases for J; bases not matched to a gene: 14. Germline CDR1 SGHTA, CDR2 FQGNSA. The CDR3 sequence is CALAAGGPTNTQYF. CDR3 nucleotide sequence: TGTGCCTTAGCGGCGGGAGGACCCACGAATACGCAGTATTTT. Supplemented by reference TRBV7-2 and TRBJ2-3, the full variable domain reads GAGVSQSPSNKVTEKGKDVELRCDPISGHTALYWYRQSLGQGLEFLIYFQGNSAPDKSGLPSDRFSAERTGGSVSTLTIQRTQQEDSAVYLCALAAGGPTNTQYFGPGTRLTVL.

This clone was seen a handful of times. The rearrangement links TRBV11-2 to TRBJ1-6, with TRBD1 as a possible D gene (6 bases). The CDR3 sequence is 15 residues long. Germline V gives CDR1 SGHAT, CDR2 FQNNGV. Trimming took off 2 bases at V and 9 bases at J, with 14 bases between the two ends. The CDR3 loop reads CASSLTGTKGSPLHF. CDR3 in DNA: TGTGCCAGCAGCTTAACCGGGACAAAGGGTTCACCCCTCCACTTT.

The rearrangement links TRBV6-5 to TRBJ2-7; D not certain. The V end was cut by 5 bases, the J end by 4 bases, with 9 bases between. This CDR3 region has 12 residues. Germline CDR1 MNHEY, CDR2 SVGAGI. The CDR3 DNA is TGTGCCAGCAGTCTAAGTACGTACGAGCAGTACTTC. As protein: CASSLSTYEQYF.

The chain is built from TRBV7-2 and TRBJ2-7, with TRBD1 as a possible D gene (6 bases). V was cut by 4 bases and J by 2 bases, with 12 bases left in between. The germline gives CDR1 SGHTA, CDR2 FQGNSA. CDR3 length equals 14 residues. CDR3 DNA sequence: TGTGCCAGCAGCTCGACAGGAGTAACCTACGAGCAGTACTTC. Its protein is CASSSTGVTYEQYF.

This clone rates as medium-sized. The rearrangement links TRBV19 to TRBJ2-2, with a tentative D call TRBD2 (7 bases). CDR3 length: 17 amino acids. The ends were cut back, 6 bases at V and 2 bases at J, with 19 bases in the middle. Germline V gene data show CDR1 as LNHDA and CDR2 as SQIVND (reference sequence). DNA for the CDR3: TGTGCCAGTAGAAGGAGGGGGGAGGGGATTAACACCGGGGAGCTGTTTTTT. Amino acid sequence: CASRRRGEGINTGELFF.

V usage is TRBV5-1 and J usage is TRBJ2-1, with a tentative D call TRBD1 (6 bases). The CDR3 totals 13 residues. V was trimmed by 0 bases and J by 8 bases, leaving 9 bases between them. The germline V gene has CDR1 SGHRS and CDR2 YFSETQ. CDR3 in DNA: TGCGCCAGCAGCTTGGCAGGGGTGGATGAGCAGTTCTTC. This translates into CASSLAGVDEQFF.

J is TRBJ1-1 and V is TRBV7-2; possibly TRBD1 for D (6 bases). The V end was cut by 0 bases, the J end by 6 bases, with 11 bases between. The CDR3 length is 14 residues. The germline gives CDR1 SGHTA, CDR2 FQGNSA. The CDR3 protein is CASSLAQGFAEAFF. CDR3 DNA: TGTGCCAGCAGCTTAGCGCAGGGGTTCGCTGAAGCTTTCTTT.

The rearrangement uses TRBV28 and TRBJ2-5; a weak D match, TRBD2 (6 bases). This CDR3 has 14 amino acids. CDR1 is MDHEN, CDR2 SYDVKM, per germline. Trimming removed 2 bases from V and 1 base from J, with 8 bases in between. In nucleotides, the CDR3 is TGTGCCAGCAGTTTAGGAGGGTTCCAAGAGACCCAGTACTTC. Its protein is CASSLGGFQETQYF.

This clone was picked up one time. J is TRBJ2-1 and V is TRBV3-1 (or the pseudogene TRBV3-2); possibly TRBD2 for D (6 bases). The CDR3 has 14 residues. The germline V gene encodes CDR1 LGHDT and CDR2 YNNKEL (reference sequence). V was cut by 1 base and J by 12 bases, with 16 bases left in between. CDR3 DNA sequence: TGTGCCAGCAGCCAAGGGGGGGAGAGGGGAAGGCAGTTCTTC. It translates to CASSQGGERGRQFF.

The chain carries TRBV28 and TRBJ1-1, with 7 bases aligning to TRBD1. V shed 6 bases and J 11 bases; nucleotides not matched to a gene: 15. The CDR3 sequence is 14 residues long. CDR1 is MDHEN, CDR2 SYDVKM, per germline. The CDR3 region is CASRSGTAPPNAFF. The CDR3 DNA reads TGTGCCAGCAGATCTGGGACAGCCCCTCCCAATGCTTTCTTT. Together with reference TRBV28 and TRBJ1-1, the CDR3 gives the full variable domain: DVKVTQSSRYLVKRTGEKVFLECVQDMDHENMFWYRQDPGLGLRLIYFSYDVKMKEKGDIPEGYSVSREKKERFSLILESASTNQTSMYLCASRSGTAPPNAFFGQGTRLTVV.

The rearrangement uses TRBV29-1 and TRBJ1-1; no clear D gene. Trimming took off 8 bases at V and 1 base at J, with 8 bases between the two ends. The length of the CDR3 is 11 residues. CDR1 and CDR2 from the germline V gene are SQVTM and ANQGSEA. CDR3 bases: TGCAGCCTACTCTGGAACACTGAAGCTTTCTTT. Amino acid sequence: CSLLWNTEAFF.

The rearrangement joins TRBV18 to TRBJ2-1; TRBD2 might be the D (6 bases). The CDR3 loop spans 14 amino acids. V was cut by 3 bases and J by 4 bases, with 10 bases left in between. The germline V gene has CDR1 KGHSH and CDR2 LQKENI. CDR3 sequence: CASSPGGLYNEQFF. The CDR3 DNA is TGTGCCAGCTCACCTGGGGGACTTTACAATGAGCAGTTCTTC.

The CDR3 protein is CASSYGASNQPQHF. The CDR3 region has the DNA TGTGCCAGCAGTTACGGAGCCAGCAATCAGCCCCAGCATTTT. The rearrangement joins TRBV25-1 to TRBJ1-5; the D is unclear. Germline CDR1 reads MGHDK; CDR2 reads SYGVNS. This CDR3 region has 14 residues. The germline V and J ends were trimmed by 5 bases and 1 base, with 9 bases remaining between them.

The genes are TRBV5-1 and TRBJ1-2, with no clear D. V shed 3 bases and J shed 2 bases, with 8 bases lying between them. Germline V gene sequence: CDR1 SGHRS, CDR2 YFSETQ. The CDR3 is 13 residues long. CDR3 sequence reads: CASSSEPNYGYTF. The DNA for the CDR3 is TGCGCCAGCAGCTCGGAGCCGAACTATGGCTACACCTTC. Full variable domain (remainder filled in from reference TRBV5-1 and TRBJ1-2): KAGVTQTPRYLIKTRGQQVTLSCSPISGHRSVSWYQQTPGQGLQFLFEYFSETQRNKGNFPGRFSGRQFSNSRSEMNVSTLELGDSALYLCASSSEPNYGYTFGSGTRLTVV.

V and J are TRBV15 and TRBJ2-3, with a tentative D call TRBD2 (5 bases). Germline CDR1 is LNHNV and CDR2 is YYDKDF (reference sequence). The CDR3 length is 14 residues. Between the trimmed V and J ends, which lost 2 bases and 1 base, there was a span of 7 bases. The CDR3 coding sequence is TGTGCCACCAGCAGACTTAGCGGCACAGATACGCAGTATTTT. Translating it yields CATSRLSGTDTQYF. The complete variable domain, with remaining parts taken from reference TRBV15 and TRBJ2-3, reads DAMVIQNPRYQVTQFGKPVTLSCSQTLNHNVMYWYQQKSSQAPKLLFHYYDKDFNNEADTPDNFQSRRPNTSFCFLDIRSPGLGDTAMYLCATSRLSGTDTQYFGPGTRLTVL.

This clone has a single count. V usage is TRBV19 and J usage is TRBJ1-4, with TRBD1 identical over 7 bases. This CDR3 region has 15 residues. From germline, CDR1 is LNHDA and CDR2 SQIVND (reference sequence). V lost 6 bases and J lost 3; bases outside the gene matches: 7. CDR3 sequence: CASRGTGTANEKLFF. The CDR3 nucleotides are TGTGCCAGTAGGGGAACCGGGACAGCTAATGAAAAACTGTTTTTT.

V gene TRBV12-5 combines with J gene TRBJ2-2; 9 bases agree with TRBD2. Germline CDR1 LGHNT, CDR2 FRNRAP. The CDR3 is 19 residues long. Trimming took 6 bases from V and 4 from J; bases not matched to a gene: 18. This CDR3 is CASGDNRFSGSSGTGELFF. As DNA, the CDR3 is TGTGCTAGTGGAGACAATCGATTTAGCGGGAGTTCGGGCACCGGGGAGCTGTTTTTT.

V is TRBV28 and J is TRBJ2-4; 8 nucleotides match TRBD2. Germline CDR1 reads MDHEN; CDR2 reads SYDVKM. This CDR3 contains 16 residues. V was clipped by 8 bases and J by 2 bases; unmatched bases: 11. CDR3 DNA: TGTGCCAGCCGCCCGGGGGGGGGTGATTCCAAAAACATTCAGTACTTC. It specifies CASRPGGGDSKNIQYF.

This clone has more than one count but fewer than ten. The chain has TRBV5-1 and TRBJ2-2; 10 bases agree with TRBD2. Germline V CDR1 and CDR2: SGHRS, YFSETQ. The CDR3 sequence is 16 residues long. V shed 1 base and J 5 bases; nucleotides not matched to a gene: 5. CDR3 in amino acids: CASSLRLAGVTGELFF. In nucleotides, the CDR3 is TGCGCCAGCAGCTTGCGTCTAGCGGGAGTAACCGGGGAGCTGTTTTTT.

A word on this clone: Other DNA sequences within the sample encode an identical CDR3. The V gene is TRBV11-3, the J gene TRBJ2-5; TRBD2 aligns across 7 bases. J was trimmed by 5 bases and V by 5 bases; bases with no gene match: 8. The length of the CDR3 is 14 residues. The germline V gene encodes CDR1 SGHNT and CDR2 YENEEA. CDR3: CASSPRTRRETQYF. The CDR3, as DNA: TGTGCCAGCAGCCCCCGGACTAGACGGGAGACCCAGTACTTC.

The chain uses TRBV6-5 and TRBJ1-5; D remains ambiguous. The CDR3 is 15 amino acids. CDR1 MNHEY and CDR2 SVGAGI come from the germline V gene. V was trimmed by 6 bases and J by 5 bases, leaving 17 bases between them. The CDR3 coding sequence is TGTGCCAGCAGGGCTGGAGGGCGGGTTGATCAGCCCCAGCATTTT. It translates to CASRAGGRVDQPQHF.

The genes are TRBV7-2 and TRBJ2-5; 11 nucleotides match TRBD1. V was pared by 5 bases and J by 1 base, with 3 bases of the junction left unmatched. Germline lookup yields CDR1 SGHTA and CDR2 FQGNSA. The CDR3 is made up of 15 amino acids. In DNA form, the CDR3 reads TGTGCCAGCAGCCCCGGGACAGGGGGCCAAGAGACCCAGTACTTC. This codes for CASSPGTGGQETQYF.

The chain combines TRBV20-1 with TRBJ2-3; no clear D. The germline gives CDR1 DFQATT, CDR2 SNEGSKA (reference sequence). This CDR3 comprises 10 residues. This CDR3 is CILDTDTQYF. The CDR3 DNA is TGCATTTTAGACACAGATACGCAGTATTTT.

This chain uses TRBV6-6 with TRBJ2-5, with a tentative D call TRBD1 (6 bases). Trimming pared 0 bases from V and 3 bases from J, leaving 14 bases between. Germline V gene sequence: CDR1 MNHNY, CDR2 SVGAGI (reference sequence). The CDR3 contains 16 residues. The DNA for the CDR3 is TGTGCCAGCAGTTACTCGGACAGAGGCGTTAAAGAGACCCAGTACTTC. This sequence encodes CASSYSDRGVKETQYF.